This T cell receptor (beta chain) stems from a study of vaccination effects on CD4 cells after COVID-19. Notes on this clone: Its antigen is unknown.

Assay used: immunoSEQ multiplex PCR; TCRdb lists only in-frame clones, some missing. Of under 40,000 clones in the sample, around 80% were seen once. After expansion with viral peptide pools in the ViraFEST assay, antigen-specific CD4+ T cells were sequenced. Culture lasted about 10 days before CD4+ T cell isolation. It was two doses of either the BNT162b2 or mRNA-1273 vaccine that participants received. In the vaccine recipients, nucleocapsid antibodies were negative and there was no prior SARS-CoV-2 infection. Each culture well received some 1.9 million PBMC. These cells were then cultured in IMDM with approximately 10 IU/ml IL-2 and 7.5 to 10 ug/ml peptides. Half-medium exchanges with IL-2 medium took place on days 3 and 7. Trimming removed 3 bases at V and 1 base at J, with 7 bases between. Looked up from germline, CDR1 is SGHRS and CDR2 is YFSETQ. The CDR3 totals 13 residues.

The specimen comprised CD4+ T cells from PBMCs cultured with HCoV-NL63 spike peptides, sampled after COVID-19 vaccination. The source is a human donor who received a COVID-19 vaccine. Some clones in this sample may be carry-over from other donors' samples. The V call is TRBV5-1, the J call TRBJ1-1; D gene unclear. CDR3 DNA: TGCGCCAGCAGCTCGCTTCCGAACACTGAAGCTTTCTTT. Its translation: CASSSLPNTEAFF. Using reference TRBV5-1 and TRBJ1-1 for the parts outside the CDR3, the full variable domain is KAGVTQTPRYLIKTRGQQVTLSCSPISGHRSVSWYQQTPGQGLQFLFEYFSETQRNKGNFPGRFSGRQFSNSRSEMNVSTLELGDSALYLCASSSLPNTEAFFGQGTRLTVV.